Listed here is a single T cell receptor (beta chain). Germline CDR1 reads LGHDT; CDR2 reads YNNKEL (reference sequence). The CDR3 is 14 residues long. V was trimmed by 4 bases and J by 6 bases, leaving 16 bases between them. The data were taken from a study of naive and memory T cell subsets. Both TRBC1 and TRBC2 were covered by a beta constant-region primer of two equimolar oligonucleotides. TCRdb recomputed calls from the UMI-ligation and nested PCR reads with MiXCR, one row per CDR3 protein. Of about 85,000 distinct CDR3 sequences detected, less than 15% appear once; the ten largest clones hold 0.9% to 1%.

The chain uses TRBV3-1 and TRBJ2-7; D tentatively fits TRBD1 or TRBD2 (6 bases each). Sequencing input: central memory CD4+ T cells from blood. This sequence was found in a human donor in good health. The CDR3 nucleotides are TGTGCCAGCAGCCCTGGGGACTGGGGGCGCGAGCAGTACTTC. Translation gives CASSPGDWGREQYF.